This T cell receptor (beta chain) was captured in a study of early T cells in non-severe SARS-CoV-2 infection. Study information: Unsorted whole blood bulk RNA was sequenced, with unpaired chains. Study findings and constraints: Missing private and CD4 specificities, VDJdb matching favored anti-spike CD8 responses.

This clonotype occurred many times. Its antigen is currently unknown. J gave up 6 bases and V 1 base, and 6 bases lay outside the gene matches. The CDR3 spans 17 residues. Germline V gives CDR1 LNHNV, CDR2 YYDKDF (reference sequence). As part of library construction, unique molecular identifiers were attached to individual cDNA molecules. TCRdb independently ran MiXCR on the 5' RACE reads; one entry per CDR3 protein. The table lists roughly 62,000 distinct CDR3 sequences, roughly 8.4% of them singletons. The sequence came from an adult who was a healthcare worker with PCR-confirmed SARS-CoV-2 infection or an uninfected control (not recorded which). The J gene is TRBJ2-3, the V gene TRBV15; 14 nucleotides agree with TRBD2. Sequences were obtained from whole blood. In DNA, the CDR3 is TGTGCCACCAGCAGAGCGGGACTAGCGGGAGTTGCTGATACGCAGTATTTT. It codes for CATSRAGLAGVADTQYF. Full variable domain (remainder filled in from reference TRBV15 and TRBJ2-3): DAMVIQNPRYQVTQFGKPVTLSCSQTLNHNVMYWYQQKSSQAPKLLFHYYDKDFNNEADTPDNFQSRRPNTSFCFLDIRSPGLGDTAMYLCATSRAGLAGVADTQYFGPGTRLTVL.